This TCR beta chain was identified in a study of blood T cells in healthy people across ages. Primers used in a second PCR of about 7 to 12 cycles were a sample-barcoded 5' primer and a J-beta primer mix. TCRdb re-derived calls from the 5' RACE reads in MiXCR, one entry per CDR3 protein. Counted here are fewer than 800,000 distinct CDR3 sequences, just under 25% occurring once; the ten biggest clones make up more than 7.5%. V was trimmed by 3 bases and J by 2 bases, leaving 8 bases between them. The germline gives CDR1 DFQATT, CDR2 SNEGSKA (reference sequence). The CDR3 has 12 amino acids. The sample also formed part of further work on T cells of mothers and their children.

The sequenced sample was blood. V and J are TRBV20-1 and TRBJ2-7; D is possibly TRBD2 (5 bases). The sequence was obtained from a boy younger than 18 in good health. Here the CDR3 DNA reads TGCAGTGCTAGTTCCGGGACCTACGAGCAGTACTTC. Residues: CSASSGTYEQYF.